This TCR beta chain was identified in a study of OX40 agonist ivuxolimab in advanced cancers. For the study at large: Patients in dose escalation had liver, melanoma, kidney or head and neck cancers. Study results and limitations: At 0.1 to 3.0 mg/kg, clonal expansion of CD4+ and CD8+ blood T cells had occurred by week 6.

The data were produced by immunoSEQ multiplex PCR, yet TCRdb's version contains in-frame clones alone and is incomplete. Of approximately 66,000 clones in the sample, 85% were seen once. Of note for this clone: Its specificity is unknown.

CDR1 and CDR2 from the germline V gene are SGHNT and YYREEE (reference sequence). The CDR3 is made up of 15 amino acids. The V gene lost 4 bases and the J gene lost 0 bases, with 10 bases spanning the gap. This sequence originates from an adult with an advanced solid tumor such as melanoma, head and neck, liver or kidney cancer. The sequences come from CD4+ or CD8+ T cells sorted from blood, collected in a trial of the OX40 agonist ivuxolimab. This sequence joins TRBV5-4 and TRBJ2-2; maybe TRBD2 (5 bases). CDR3 protein: CASSATGTNTGELFF. The DNA of the CDR3 is TGTGCCAGCAGCGCCACGGGGACGAACACCGGGGAGCTGTTTTTT. The full variable domain, rest sourced from reference TRBV5-4 and TRBJ2-2, is ETGVTQSPTHLIKTRGQQVTLRCSSQSGHNTVSWYQQALGQGPQFIFQYYREEENGRGNFPPRFSGLQFPNYSSELNVNALELDDSALYLCASSATGTNTGELFFGEGSRLTVL.